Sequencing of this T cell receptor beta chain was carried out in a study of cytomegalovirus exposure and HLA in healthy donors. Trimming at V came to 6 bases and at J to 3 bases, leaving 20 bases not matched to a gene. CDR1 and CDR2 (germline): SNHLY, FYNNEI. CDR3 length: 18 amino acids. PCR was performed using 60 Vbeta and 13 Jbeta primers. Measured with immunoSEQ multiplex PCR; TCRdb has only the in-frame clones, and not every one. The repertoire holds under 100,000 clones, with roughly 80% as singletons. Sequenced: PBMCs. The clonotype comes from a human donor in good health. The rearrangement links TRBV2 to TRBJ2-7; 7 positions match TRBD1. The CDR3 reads CASSDIRDSISLSYEQYF. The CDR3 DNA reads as TGTGCCAGCAGCGATATCCGGGACAGTATTTCATTGAGCTACGAGCAGTACTTC.